This TCR beta chain is drawn from a study of T cell responses to AZD1222 COVID-19 vaccine. Study summary: Recipients boosted at about 4 weeks or about 12 weeks are pooled.

Study outcomes and limitations: Among spike-specific TCRs, nearly half reportedly target unmutated variant regions. White British donors predominated, females outnumbered males, and clonal diversity was possibly underestimated. Two doses of AZD1222 preceded a rise in Spike-specific TCR breadth and depth.

In the case of this clone: Its antigen remains unidentified.

Produced via immunoSEQ multiplex PCR; TCRdb's table is partial and in-frame only. The data show 95,000 to 110,000 clones, roughly 87% seen once. This sequence originates from an adult in good health. The specimen was peripheral blood, collected on day 0 of AZD1222 vaccination.

CDR3: CASSFESTQYF. The CDR3 nucleotides are TGCGCCAGCAGCTTTGAATCTACGCAGTATTTT. V gene TRBV5-1 combines with J gene TRBJ2-3; D unresolved. Looked up from germline, CDR1 is SGHRS and CDR2 is YFSETQ. The CDR3 runs to 11 residues. The V and J ends lost 2 bases and 8 bases respectively, with 6 bases between them.